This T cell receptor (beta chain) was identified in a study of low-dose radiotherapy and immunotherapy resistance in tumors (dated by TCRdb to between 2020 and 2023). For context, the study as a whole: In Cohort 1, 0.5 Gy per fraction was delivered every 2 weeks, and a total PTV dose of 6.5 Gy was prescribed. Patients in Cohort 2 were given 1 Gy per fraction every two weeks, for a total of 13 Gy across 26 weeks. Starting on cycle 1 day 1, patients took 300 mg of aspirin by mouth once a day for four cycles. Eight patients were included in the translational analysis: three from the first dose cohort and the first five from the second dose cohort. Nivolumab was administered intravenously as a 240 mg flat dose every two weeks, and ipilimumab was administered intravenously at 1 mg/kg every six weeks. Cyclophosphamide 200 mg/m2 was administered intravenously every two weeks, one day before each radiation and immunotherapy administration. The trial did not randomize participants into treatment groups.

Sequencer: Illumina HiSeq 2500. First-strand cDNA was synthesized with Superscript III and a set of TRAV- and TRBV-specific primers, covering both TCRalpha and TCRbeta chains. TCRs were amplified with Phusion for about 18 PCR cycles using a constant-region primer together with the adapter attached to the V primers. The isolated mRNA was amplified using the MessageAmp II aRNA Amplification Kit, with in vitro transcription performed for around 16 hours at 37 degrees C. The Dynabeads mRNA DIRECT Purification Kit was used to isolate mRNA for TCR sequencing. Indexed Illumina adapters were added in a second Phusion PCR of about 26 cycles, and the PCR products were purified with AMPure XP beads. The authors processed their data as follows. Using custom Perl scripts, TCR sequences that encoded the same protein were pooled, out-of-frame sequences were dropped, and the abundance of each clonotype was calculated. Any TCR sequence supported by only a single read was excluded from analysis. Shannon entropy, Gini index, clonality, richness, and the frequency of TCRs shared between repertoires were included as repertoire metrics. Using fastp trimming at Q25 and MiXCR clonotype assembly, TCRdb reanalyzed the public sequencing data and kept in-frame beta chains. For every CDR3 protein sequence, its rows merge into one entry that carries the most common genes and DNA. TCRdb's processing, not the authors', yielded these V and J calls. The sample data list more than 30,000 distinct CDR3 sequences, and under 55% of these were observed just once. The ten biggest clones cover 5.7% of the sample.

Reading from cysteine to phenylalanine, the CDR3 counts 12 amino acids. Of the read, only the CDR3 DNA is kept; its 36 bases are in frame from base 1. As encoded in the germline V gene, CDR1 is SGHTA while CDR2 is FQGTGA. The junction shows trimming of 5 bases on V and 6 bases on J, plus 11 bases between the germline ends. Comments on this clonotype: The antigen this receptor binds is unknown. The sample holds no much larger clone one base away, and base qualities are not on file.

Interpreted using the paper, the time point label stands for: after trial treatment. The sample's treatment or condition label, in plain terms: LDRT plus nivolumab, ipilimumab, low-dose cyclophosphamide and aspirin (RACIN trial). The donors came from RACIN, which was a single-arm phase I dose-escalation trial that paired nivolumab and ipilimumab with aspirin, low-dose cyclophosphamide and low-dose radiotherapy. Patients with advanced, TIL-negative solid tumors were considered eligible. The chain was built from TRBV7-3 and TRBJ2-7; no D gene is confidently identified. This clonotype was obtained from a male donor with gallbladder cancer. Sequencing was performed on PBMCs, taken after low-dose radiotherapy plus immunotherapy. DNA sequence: TGTGCCAGCAGCCCCCCCAGCTCCGAGCAGTACTTC. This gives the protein CASSPPSSEQYF. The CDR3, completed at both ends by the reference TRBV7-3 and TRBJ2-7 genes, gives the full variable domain GAGVSQTPSNKVTEKGKYVELRCDPISGHTALYWYRQSLGQGPEFLIYFQGTGAADDSGLPNDRFFAVRPEGSVSTLKIQRTERGDSAVYLCASSPPSSEQYFGPGTRLTVT.